Listed below are T cell receptor beta chains from one sample, sequenced in a study of blood T cell repertoires in COVID-19. Profiling relied on immunoSEQ multiplex PCR, and the TCRdb table lists in-frame clones only, not all of them. This table holds 35,000 to 50,000 clones, roughly 77% found once. Sample: peripheral blood. The receptors derive from a man older than 75 with acute or convalescent COVID-19. CDR3s include the opening cysteine and the closing phenylalanine or tryptophan. Size values are once, few and many counts, or a class for expanded clones, and some rows have none.

v_call	clone_size	cdr3_aa
TRBV6-5	-	CASTRLAGDQETQYF
TRBV7-9	-	CASSRGTPYEQYF
TRBV2	-	CASMPGTSGMGQFF
TRBV6-5	few	CASTPEGERQTFF
TRBV19	many	CASSISQGLYTF
TRBV9	-	CASSQNYNEQFF
TRBV7-8	-	CASSYWGTSPQETQYF
TRBV2	-	CASSDEPLSYEQYF
TRBV10-1	-	CASSEEGVETQYF
TRBV6-5	-	CASSYDSGRATDTQYF
TRBV7-9	-	CASSLEAGGGEQYF
TRBV5-5	-	CASSTGTGELFF
TRBV13	-	CASSLGVAGIYNEQFF
TRBV7-9	-	CAIPGHPNTEAFF
TRBV3-1/TRBV3-2	-	CASSHVDRGHGYTF
TRBV2	-	CASSEMGTARSDTQYF
TRBV30	few	CAWSVGYSGEQFF
TRBV2	-	CASSDWDRGGRLNAFF
TRBV5-1	-	CASSPMAGRTDTQYF
TRBV7-9	once	CASSLEAGEAFF
TRBV5-5	-	CASSLGNDRLDEQYF
TRBV7-3	-	CASSLMSSGGSYNEQFF
TRBV3-1/TRBV3-2	-	CASSRRGRMAYGYTF
TRBV5-5	-	CASLEGGRRTGELFF
TRBV12-5	-	CASGLTVTGGELFF
TRBV6-5	medium-sized	CASSLLGGGDQPQHF
TRBV2	-	CASSGDSNQPQHF
TRBV9	-	CASSDQSQGVGYTF
TRBV5-4	-	CASSNRQVGYGYTF
TRBV11-2	-	CASSVRVRDTEAFF
TRBV19	-	CASSIGLFTDTQYF
TRBV18	-	CASSLGPGLAEETQYF
TRBV5-3	-	CARSLSEGNYGYTF
TRBV18	-	CASSPGQGAYTF
TRBV6-5	-	CASGTGGAGNYGYTF
TRBV4-1	-	CASSQASGLYNEQFF
TRBV30	-	CAFGTGAGELFF